This T cell receptor (beta chain) was found in a study of PD-L1 blockade in urothelial cancer (dated by TCRdb to the late 2010s). Regarding the study in general: Therapy was started in the mid-2010s for all patients, and atezolizumab 1,200 mg was administered intravenously every 3 weeks. Pretreatment tumor samples, along with matched peripheral blood serially collected before and after atezolizumab treatment, were subjected to TCR sequencing. Somatic, immune and clinical correlates of response to PD-L1 blockade with atezolizumab in urothelial cancer were the focus of an exploratory multi-omic analysis. Blood samples were analyzed 3 weeks after the start of treatment (second dose) and 6 weeks after the start of treatment. Patients had an ECOG performance status of 0 or 1 and had received between 0 and 3 prior chemotherapy regimens. Durable clinical benefit meant progression-free survival longer than 6 months, and TCR features were also tested against progression-free and overall survival. Whole exome sequencing and RNA sequencing of pretreatment tumors were performed alongside TCR sequencing in the same patients. Pretreatment blood TCR-seq was available for about 27 patients, at least one posttreatment blood collection was obtained for around 25 patients, and tumor TCR-seq was available for around 25 patients. Durable clinical benefit was achieved by nine patients and was not achieved by 20 patients. About 90% of the 29 patients were males with bladder-origin urothelial cancer, and 18 of 29 reported a prior smoking history. Blood samples yielded a median of about 150,000 T cells and tens of thousands of unique TCRs, with median clonality approximately 0.08.

Findings and caveats that apply to the study as a whole: Because the sample size was small (n of about 31) and many of the analyses were exploratory, the results are meant to be hypothesis-generating. A pretreatment peripheral blood TCR clonality below the median was linked to improved progression-free and overall survival. At 3 weeks after the start of treatment, tumor-associated TCR clones in peripheral blood had expanded more in patients with durable benefit (n of about 21, p = 0.022).

The time point label, read with the paper, signifies: peripheral blood 6 weeks after treatment start. A total of 25 to 35 patients with locally advanced or metastatic urothelial carcinoma, treated at Memorial Sloan Kettering on a trial protocol, made up the cohort. Peripheral blood mononuclear cells were collected from each patient pretreatment and during treatment, giving between 1 and 8 total time points per patient. The Qiagen DNeasy Blood extraction kit was used to purify genomic DNA from total PBMCs and tumor samples. PBMCs were collected pretreatment and during treatment, and were isolated and stored as previously described. As for this clone: Its recognized antigen is unknown. No qualities accompany the bases; no much larger clone lies one base away.

To estimate absolute template abundance from read counts, synthetic TCR analog templates were spiked into each PCR. The immunoSEQ assay was used to amplify TCRbeta CDR3 regions from genomic DNA with bias-controlled V and J gene primers. Sequencing of rearranged TCRbeta segments was performed at approximately 20X coverage. In the paper's pipeline: Clustering was used to correct sequencing errors, and CDR3s were annotated against IMGT so that V, D and J genes could be assigned. Out-of-frame and stop-codon sequences were excluded, and only productive TCRbeta rearrangements were used in downstream analyses. Clonality was calculated as one minus the Shannon entropy normalized by the log of the number of unique productive sequences. Clones differing between time points or between blood and tumor were identified using Fisher's exact test with Benjamini-Hochberg correction, with an adjusted p below 0.01 applied as the threshold. TCRdb carries this immuneACCESS record with in-frame sequences only. Its versions omit some clonotypes, under half of them owing to an unresolved V gene in the studies checked, with the rest unexplained. From that table come the V and J calls and clone size; the DNA was used to work out D and trimming. The sample table records more than 90,000 clones; roughly 80% of these occur just once. In total, the top ten clones hold approximately 8% of the sample.

The sequences come from PBMCs, collected around atezolizumab (anti-PD-L1) treatment. The sequence came from a man aged 65-85 years with urothelial cancer.

The nucleotide sequence is given as TGTGCCAGCAGCTTAGAGACTAGCGCCGGGGAGCTGTTTTTT. The translation is CASSLETSAGELFF. This sequence uses TRBV7-2 and TRBJ2-2; 8 middle bases align to TRBD2. Via the germline V gene, CDR1 is SGHTA and CDR2 FQGNSA. V is pruned by 1 base and J by 6 bases, leaving 1 base of the junction without a gene match. The CDR3, from cysteine to phenylalanine, totals 14 residues. Just CDR3 DNA is preserved here, 42 bases in frame from base 1.